This T cell receptor (beta chain) is from a study of PD-L1 blockade in urothelial cancer. Study information: Males with urothelial cancer arising in the bladder constituted twenty-five of the 29 patients.

The repertoire was sequenced with immunoSEQ multiplex PCR; TCRdb's copy has only in-frame clones and lacks some. The sample consists of tens of thousands of clones, around nine tenths of them appearing once. The length of the CDR3 is 15 residues. V dropped 0 bases and J dropped 7 bases, with 13 bases sitting between them. The germline CDR1 and CDR2 sequences are GTSNPN and SVGIG (reference sequence). The source of this sequence is a man in his 60s with urothelial cancer. Sequencing was performed on PBMCs, taken around atezolizumab (anti-PD-L1) treatment. This sequence joins TRBV30 and TRBJ1-6; D gene uncertain. The CDR3 protein is CAWSVLADTNSPLHF. DNA of the CDR3: TGTGCCTGGAGTGTTCTGGCAGATACCAATTCACCCCTCCACTTT.